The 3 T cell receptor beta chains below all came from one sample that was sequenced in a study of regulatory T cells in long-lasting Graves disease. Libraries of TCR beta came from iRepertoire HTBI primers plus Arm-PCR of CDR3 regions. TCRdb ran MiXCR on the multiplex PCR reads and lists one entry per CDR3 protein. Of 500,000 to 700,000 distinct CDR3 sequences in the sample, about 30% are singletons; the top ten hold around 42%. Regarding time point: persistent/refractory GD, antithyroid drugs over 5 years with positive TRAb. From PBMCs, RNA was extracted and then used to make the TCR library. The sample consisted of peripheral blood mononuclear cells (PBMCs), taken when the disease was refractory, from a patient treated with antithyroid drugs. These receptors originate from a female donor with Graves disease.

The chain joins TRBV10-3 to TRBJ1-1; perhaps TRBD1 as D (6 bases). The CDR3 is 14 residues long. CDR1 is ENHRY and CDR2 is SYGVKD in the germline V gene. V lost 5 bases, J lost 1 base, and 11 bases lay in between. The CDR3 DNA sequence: TGTGCCATCAGTACAGGGCTGGGGAACACTGAAGCTTTCTTT. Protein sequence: CAISTGLGNTEAFF.

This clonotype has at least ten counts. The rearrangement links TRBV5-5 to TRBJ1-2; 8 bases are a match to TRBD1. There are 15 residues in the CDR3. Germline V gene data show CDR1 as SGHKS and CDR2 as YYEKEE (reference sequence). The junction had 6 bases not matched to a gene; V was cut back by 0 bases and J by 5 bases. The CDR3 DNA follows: TGTGCCAGCAGCTTGGACAATGACAGGGGATATGGCTACACCTTC. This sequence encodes CASSLDNDRGYGYTF.

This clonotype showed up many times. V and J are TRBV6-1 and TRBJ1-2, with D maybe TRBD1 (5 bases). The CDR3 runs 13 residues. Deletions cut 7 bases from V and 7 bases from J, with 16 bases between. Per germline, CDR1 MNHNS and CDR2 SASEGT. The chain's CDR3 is CASIPGGTTGYTF. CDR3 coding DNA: TGTGCCAGCATCCCTGGGGGGACTACTGGCTACACCTTC.